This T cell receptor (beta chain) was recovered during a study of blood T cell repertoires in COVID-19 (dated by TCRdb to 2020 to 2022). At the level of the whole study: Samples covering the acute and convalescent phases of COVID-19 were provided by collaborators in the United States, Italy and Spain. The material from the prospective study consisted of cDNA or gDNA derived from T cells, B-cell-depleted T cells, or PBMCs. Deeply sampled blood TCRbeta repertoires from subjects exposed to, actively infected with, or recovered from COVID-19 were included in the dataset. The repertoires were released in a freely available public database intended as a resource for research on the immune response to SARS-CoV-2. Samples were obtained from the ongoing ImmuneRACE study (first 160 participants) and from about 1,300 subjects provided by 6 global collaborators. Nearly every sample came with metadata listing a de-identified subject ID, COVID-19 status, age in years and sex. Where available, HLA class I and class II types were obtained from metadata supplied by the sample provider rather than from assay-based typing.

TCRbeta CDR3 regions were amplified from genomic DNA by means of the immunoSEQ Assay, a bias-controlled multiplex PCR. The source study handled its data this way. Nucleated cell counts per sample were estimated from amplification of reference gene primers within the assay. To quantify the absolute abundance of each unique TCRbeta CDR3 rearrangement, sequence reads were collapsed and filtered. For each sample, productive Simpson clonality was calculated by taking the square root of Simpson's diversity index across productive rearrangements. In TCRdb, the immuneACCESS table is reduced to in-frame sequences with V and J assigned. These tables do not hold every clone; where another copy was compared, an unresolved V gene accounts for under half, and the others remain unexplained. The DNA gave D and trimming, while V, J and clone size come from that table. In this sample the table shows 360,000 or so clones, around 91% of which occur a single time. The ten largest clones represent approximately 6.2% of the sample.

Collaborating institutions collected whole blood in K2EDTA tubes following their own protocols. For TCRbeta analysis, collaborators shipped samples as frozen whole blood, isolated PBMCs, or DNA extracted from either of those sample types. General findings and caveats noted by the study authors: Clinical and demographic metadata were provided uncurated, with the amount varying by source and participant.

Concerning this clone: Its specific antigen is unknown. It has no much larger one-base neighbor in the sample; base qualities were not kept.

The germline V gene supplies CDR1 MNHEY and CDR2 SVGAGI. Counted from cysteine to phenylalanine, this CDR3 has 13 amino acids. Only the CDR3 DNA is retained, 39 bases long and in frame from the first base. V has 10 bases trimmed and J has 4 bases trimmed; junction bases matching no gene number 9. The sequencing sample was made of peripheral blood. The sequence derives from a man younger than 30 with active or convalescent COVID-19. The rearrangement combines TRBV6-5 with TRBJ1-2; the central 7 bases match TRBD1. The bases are TGTGCCACCATAGACAGGGAATCCTATGGCTACACCTTC. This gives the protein CATIDRESYGYTF.